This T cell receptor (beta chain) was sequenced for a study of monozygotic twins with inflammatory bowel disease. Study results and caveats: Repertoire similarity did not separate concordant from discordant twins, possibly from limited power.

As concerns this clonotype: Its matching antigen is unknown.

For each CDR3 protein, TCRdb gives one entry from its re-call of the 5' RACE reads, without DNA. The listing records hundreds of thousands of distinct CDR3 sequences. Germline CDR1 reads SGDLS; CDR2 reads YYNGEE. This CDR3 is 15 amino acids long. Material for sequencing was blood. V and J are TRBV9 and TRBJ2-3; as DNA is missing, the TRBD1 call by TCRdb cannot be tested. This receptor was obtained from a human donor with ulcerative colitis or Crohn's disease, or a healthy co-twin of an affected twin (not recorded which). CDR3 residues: CASSVGQGGTDTQYF.